The entry that follows covers one TCR beta chain sequence. Its target is not known. With 5 bases clipped from V and 8 bases from J, the junction kept 7 bases outside the gene matches. This CDR3 contains 14 residues. The germline gives CDR1 SGHRS, CDR2 YFSETQ. The sample belongs to a study of glioma-infiltrating T cells. The study's findings and limits: Very few CDR3 sequences were shared between tissue and blood.

Using RNA template, CDR3s of TCR alpha and beta were amplified with iRepertoire arm-PCR. Input was roughly 85-450 ng of tissue mRNA or PBMC total RNA. MiXCR was run by TCRdb on the multiplex PCR reads, yielding one entry per CDR3 protein. The table lists tens of thousands of distinct CDR3 sequences, about 25% of them singletons. The sequence was obtained from a human donor with low-grade glioma or glioblastoma, undergoing nonglioma brain surgery, or in good health (not recorded which). The sample was glioma tissue, nonneoplastic brain tissue, or PBMCs (not recorded which). The V call is TRBV5-1, the J call TRBJ2-2, with 9 nucleotides matching TRBD1. The CDR3 bases are TGCGCCAGCAGATGGGACAGGGCCCGTGGGGAGCTGTTTTTT. Amino acids: CASRWDRARGELFF. The full variable domain, rest sourced from reference TRBV5-1 and TRBJ2-2, is KAGVTQTPRYLIKTRGQQVTLSCSPISGHRSVSWYQQTPGQGLQFLFEYFSETQRNKGNFPGRFSGRQFSNSRSEMNVSTLELGDSALYLCASRWDRARGELFFGEGSRLTVL.